The 3 T cell receptor beta chains below all came from one sample that was sequenced in a study of glioma-infiltrating T cells. TCR alpha and beta CDR3 regions were amplified from RNA using iRepertoire nested multiplex PCR. TCRdb reprocessed the multiplex PCR reads with MiXCR, giving one entry per CDR3 protein. The table records fewer than 250,000 distinct CDR3 sequences, around 30% of them present only once. Sequenced sample: glioma tissue, nonneoplastic brain tissue, or PBMCs (not recorded which). The source of these receptors is a human donor with low-grade glioma or glioblastoma, undergoing nonglioma brain surgery, or in good health (not recorded which).

This clonotype was seen repeatedly, ten times or more. This chain connects TRBV18 to TRBJ1-1; D call uncertain. Germline V gene sequence: CDR1 KGHSH, CDR2 LQKENI. Trimming cost V 0 bases and J 4 bases, with 15 bases left between them. The CDR3 has 16 amino acids. CDR3 coding DNA: TGTGCCAGCTCACCACCGAGTACAAGGGTATCCACTGAAGCTTTCTTT. Translated, it gives CASSPPSTRVSTEAFF.

This clonotype was detected many times. CDR3 in amino acids: CASSVDGGNTEAFF. In nucleotides, the CDR3 is TGTGCCAGCAGCGTAGACGGGGGCAACACTGAAGCTTTCTTT. The chain links TRBV9 to TRBJ1-1; D is perhaps TRBD1 (6 bases). The CDR3 contains 14 residues. CDR1 and CDR2 from the germline V gene are SGDLS and YYNGEE. Trimming cost V 0 bases and J 2 bases, with 8 bases left between them.

In its sample, this clonotype was seen once. This may arise from a read error, as a much more abundant clone is one base away. This sequence joins TRBV6-4 and TRBJ2-3, with D unresolved. Between the trimmed V and J ends, which lost 4 bases and 7 bases, there was a span of 12 bases. This CDR3 spans 13 amino acids. Germline V lookup: CDR1 MRHNA, CDR2 SNTAGT. The CDR3 coding sequence is TGTGCCAGCAGTGTCGGAAGGAGCTATACGCAGTATTTT. It codes for CASSVGRSYTQYF.